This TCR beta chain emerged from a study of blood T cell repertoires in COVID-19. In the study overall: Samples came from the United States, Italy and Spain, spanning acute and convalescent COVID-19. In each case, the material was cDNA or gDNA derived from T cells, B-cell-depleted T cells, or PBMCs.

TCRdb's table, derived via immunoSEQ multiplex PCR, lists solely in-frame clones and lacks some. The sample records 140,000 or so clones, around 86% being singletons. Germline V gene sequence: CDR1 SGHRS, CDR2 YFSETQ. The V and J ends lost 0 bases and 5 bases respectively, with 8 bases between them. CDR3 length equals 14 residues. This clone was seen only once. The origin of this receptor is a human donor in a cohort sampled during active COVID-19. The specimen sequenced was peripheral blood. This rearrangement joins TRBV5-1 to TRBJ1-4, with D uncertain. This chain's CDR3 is CASSLEQNNEKLFF. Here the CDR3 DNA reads TGCGCCAGCAGCTTGGAACAGAACAATGAAAAACTGTTTTTT.